The rows below give T cell receptor beta chains drawn from one sample of a study of cytomegalovirus exposure and HLA in healthy donors. The method was immunoSEQ multiplex PCR; TCRdb's version includes in-frame clones alone and lacks a portion of them. Here the sample spans 130,000 to 150,000 clones, around 81% being singletons. Material for sequencing was PBMCs. The receptors were sampled from a man aged 35-49 years in good health and CMV-seropositive. CDR3s include the opening cysteine and the closing phenylalanine or tryptophan. Each record gives: V gene, J gene, CDR3 length, CDR3 protein.

>TRBV5-8|TRBJ1-3|14
CASSLRWSGNTIYF
>TRBV4-2|TRBJ1-1|17
CASSQVGRVRGFNEAFF
>TRBV6-1|TRBJ1-1|13
CASSDQRYTEAFF
>TRBV27|TRBJ1-1|14
CASKGQGANTEAFF
>TRBV5-6|TRBJ1-1|14
CASSFRDRESEAFF
>TRBV19|TRBJ1-5|15
CASSMNGQGGQPQHF
>TRBV19|TRBJ1-1|14
CASSLAGGITEAFF
>TRBV18|TRBJ1-6|14
CASSPKQDNSPLHF
>TRBV19|TRBJ1-5|14
CASEFGQGSQPQHF
>TRBV28|TRBJ2-1|14
CATKPTPGTVGQFF